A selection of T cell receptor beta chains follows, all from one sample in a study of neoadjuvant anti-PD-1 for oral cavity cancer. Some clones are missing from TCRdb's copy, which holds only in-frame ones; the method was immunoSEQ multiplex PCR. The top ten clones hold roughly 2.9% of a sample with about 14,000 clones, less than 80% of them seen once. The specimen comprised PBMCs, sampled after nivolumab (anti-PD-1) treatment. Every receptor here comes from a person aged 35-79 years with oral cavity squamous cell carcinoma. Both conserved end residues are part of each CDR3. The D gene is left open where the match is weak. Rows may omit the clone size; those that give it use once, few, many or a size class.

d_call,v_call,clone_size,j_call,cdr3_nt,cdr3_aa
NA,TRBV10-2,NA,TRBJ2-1,TGCGCCAGCAGTGAGTCCCCCCCGGGTTCCGCCCACAATGAGCAGTTCTTC,CASSESPPGSAHNEQFF
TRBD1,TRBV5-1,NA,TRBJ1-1,TGCGCCAGCAGCCCCGGACGACAGGGTAGCACTGAAGCTTTCTTT,CASSPGRQGSTEAFF
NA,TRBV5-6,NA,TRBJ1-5,TGTGCCAGCAGCTTAGGACTGTACAATCAGCCCCAGCATTTT,CASSLGLYNQPQHF
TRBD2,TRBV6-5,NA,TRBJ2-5,TGTGCCAGCAGCCAGCTAGCGGGAGGGAAAGAGACCCAGTACTTC,CASSQLAGGKETQYF
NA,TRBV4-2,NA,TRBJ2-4,TGTGCCAGCAGCCAAGATTTGACAGCCCTAGCCAAAAACATTCAGTACTTC,CASSQDLTALAKNIQYF
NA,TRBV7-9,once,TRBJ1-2,TGTGCCAGCAACCTGATGACAGCTGATATCTATGGCTACACCTTC,CASNLMTADIYGYTF
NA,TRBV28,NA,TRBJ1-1,TGTGCCAGCAGTTTTTACACGGGGGCGCCTGAAGCTTTCTTT,CASSFYTGAPEAFF
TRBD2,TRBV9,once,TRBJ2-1,TGTGCCAGCAGCGCAGGACTAGCGGACTACAATGAGCAGTTCTTC,CASSAGLADYNEQFF
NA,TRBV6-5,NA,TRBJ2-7,TGTGCCAGCAGTTACTCGGCTAATCCTCACGAGCAGTACTTC,CASSYSANPHEQYF
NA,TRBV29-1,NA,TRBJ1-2,TGCAGCGTCTCGGCCACTAACTATGGCTACACCTTC,CSVSATNYGYTF
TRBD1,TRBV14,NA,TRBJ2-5,TGTGCCAGCAGCAAGACAGGGTTCCAAGAGACCCAGTACTTC,CASSKTGFQETQYF
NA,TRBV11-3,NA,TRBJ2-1,TGTGCCAGCAGCTTAACCCGGGCGGGTGAGCAGTTCTTC,CASSLTRAGEQFF
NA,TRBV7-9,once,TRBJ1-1,TGTGCCAGCAGCTTTATGGACACTGAAGCTTTCTTT,CASSFMDTEAFF
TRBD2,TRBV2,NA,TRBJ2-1,TGTGCCAGCGTCCGGGAGGGCTGGGGTGAGCAGTTCTTC,CASVREGWGEQFF
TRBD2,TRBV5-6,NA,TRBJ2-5,TGTGCCAGCAGCTTGGGACTAGCGGGAGGGGAGACCCAGTACTTC,CASSLGLAGGETQYF
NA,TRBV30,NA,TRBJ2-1,TGTGCCTGGAGTGTAGGGGCGGGGCGTAAGCAGTTCTTC,CAWSVGAGRKQFF
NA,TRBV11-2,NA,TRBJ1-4,TGTGCCAGCAGCCCGATGGGGGGTGGGGAAAAACTGTTTTTT,CASSPMGGGEKLFF
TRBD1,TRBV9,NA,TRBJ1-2,TGTGCCAGCAGCGTAGACGGGACAGGGAACTATGGCTACACCTTC,CASSVDGTGNYGYTF
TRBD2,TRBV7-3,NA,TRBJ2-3,TGTGCCAGCAGCTTAATGGGAACTAGCGGGAGATCAGATACGCAGTATTTT,CASSLMGTSGRSDTQYF
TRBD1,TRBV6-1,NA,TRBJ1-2,TGTGCCAGCAGTGAAGCGCATCAACAGGGGAGAGAGGGCTACACCTTC,CASSEAHQQGREGYTF
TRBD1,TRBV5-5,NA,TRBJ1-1,TGTGCCAGCAGCCTGGACAGGGGGAACACTGAAGCTTTCTTT,CASSLDRGNTEAFF
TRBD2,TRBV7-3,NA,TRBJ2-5,TGTGCCAGCAGCTTGAACGGGAGGGCCTGGAGTGAGACCCAGTACTTC,CASSLNGRAWSETQYF
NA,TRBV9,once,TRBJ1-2,TGTGCCAGCAGCGCACCGGGGGGCGGCTATGGCTACACCTTC,CASSAPGGGYGYTF
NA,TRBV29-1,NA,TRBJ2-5,TGCAGCGCCCGCACGGGAAGTCTAGAGACCCAGTACTTC,CSARTGSLETQYF
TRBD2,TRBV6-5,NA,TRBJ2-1,TGTGCCAACCAGCAGCGGGAGGTGTTCTACAATGAGCAGTTCTTC,CANQQREVFYNEQFF
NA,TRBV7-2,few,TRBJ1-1,TGTGCCAGCAGCTTAGAGGATTACACTGAAGCTTTCTTT,CASSLEDYTEAFF
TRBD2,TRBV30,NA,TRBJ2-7,TGTGCCTGGAGTGACCCGGGGAGGGCGTACGAGCAGTACTTC,CAWSDPGRAYEQYF
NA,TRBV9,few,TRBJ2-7,TGTGCCAGCAGCGTTCGGGACCACCCGGGCGAGCAGTACTTC,CASSVRDHPGEQYF
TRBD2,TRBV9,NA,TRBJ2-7,TGTGCCAGCAGCGTAGGGCCGGGGGGGGTAGCGGGAGACGAGCAGTACTTC,CASSVGPGGVAGDEQYF
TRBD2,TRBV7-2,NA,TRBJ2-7,TGTGCCAGCAGCATCCGACTAGCGGGAGACGAGCAGTACTTC,CASSIRLAGDEQYF
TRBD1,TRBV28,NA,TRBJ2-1,TGTGCCAGCAGTTCCCCGGTGGGACAGGGTGATGAGCAGTTCTTC,CASSSPVGQGDEQFF
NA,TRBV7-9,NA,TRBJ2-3,TGTGCCAGCAGCCCCCCTCTAGGGTTCCCAGATACGCAGTATTTT,CASSPPLGFPDTQYF
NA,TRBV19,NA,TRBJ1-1,TGTGCCAGTAGTACGGGGAACGTAGCTGAAGCTTTCTTT,CASSTGNVAEAFF
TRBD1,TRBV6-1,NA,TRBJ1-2,TGTGCCAGCAGTGAAACAGGGGACTATGGCTACACCTTC,CASSETGDYGYTF
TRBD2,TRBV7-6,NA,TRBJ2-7,TGTGCCAGCAGCAGACTAGCGGGGGACGAGCAGTACTTC,CASSRLAGDEQYF
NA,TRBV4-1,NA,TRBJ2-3,TGCGCCAGCAGCCAAGATAACAGACCCACAGATACGCAGTATTTT,CASSQDNRPTDTQYF
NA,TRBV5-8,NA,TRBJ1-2,TGTGCCAGCAGCTTGGGGAACCAGGGATGGCTTGATGGCTACACCTTC,CASSLGNQGWLDGYTF